Each of the 32 T cell receptor beta chains below was sequenced from the same sample in a study of a mutant IDH1 vaccine in newly diagnosed glioma. Time point indicated: week 23, last vaccination. It was 300 ug of mutant IDH1 20-mer peptide that made up each vaccine dose, given with topical imiquimod. For these TCRs, the target antigens are not known. TCRdb keeps only in-frame clones here, not all; method: immunoSEQ multiplex PCR. The sample comprises approximately 82,000 clones, 65% to 90% of which are singletons, and 2% to 2.5% rests with the top ten. The specimen was PBMCs, collected from a glioma patient whose treatment included an IDH1 peptide vaccine. The receptors come from a man between 25 and 39 years old with glioma. Some clones in this sample may be carry-over from other donors' samples.

The rearrangement links TRBV19 to TRBJ2-7; a weak D match, TRBD1 (6 bases). In germline, CDR1 is LNHDA, CDR2 SQIVND (reference sequence). V lost 4 bases and J 2 bases, leaving 9 bases between the germline ends. The CDR3 runs 13 residues. The CDR3 region is CASSTTGTYEQYF. The CDR3 DNA follows: TGTGCCAGTAGTACAACAGGGACCTACGAGCAGTACTTC.

The J gene is TRBJ2-5, the V gene TRBV7-9; D call uncertain. CDR1 and CDR2 from the germline V gene are SEHNR and FQNEAQ (reference sequence). Between the trimmed V and J ends, which lost 1 base and 2 bases, there was a span of 8 bases. The CDR3 sequence is 14 residues long. The CDR3 spells CASSLVAEQETQYF. The CDR3 bases are TGTGCCAGCAGCTTAGTTGCGGAACAAGAGACCCAGTACTTC.

This chain links TRBV27 with TRBJ2-6, with no clear D. Germline CDR1 and CDR2: MNHEY and SMNVEV (reference sequence). The CDR3 extends over 14 amino acids. Trimming removed 6 bases at V and 2 bases at J, with 8 bases between. Here the CDR3 DNA reads TGTGCCAGCAGCTCTCAACCTGGGGCCAACGTCCTGACTTTC. Amino acid sequence: CASSSQPGANVLTF.

The chain couples TRBV2 to TRBJ1-4; 9 positions agree with TRBD1. This CDR3 is built from 16 residues. Trimming cost V 6 bases and J 2 bases; bases outside gene matches: 7. Germline V CDR1 and CDR2: SNHLY, FYNNEI. The CDR3 DNA reads as TGTGCCAGCAGAGGACAGGGGCGGGCCACTAATGAAAAACTGTTTTTT. Residues: CASRGQGRATNEKLFF.

The rearrangement uses TRBV7-8 and TRBJ2-6; D gene unclear. CDR1 and CDR2 from the germline V gene are SGHVS and FQNEAQ. The CDR3 has 15 residues. Between the trimmed V and J ends, which lost 5 bases and 4 bases, there was a span of 12 bases. CDR3 amino acids: CASSQILRGANVLTF. The CDR3 DNA sequence: TGTGCCAGCAGCCAAATCCTCAGGGGGGCCAACGTCCTGACTTTC.

The chain carries TRBV28 and TRBJ2-4, with no clear D. Germline V gene sequence: CDR1 MDHEN, CDR2 SYDVKM. Trimming shortened V by 7 bases and J by 1 base, and 11 bases separated the two germline ends. The CDR3 contains 14 residues. CDR3 loop: CASNRAAAKNIQYF. CDR3 bases: TGTGCCAGCAATAGGGCCGCGGCCAAAAACATTCAGTACTTC. Full variable domain (outside the CDR3, taken from reference TRBV28 and TRBJ2-4): DVKVTQSSRYLVKRTGEKVFLECVQDMDHENMFWYRQDPGLGLRLIYFSYDVKMKEKGDIPEGYSVSREKKERFSLILESASTNQTSMYLCASNRAAAKNIQYFGAGTRLSVL.

The genes are TRBV30 and TRBJ2-7; D not certain. The germline CDR1 and CDR2 sequences are GTSNPN and SVGIG (reference sequence). The CDR3 is 13 residues long. Trimming removed 3 bases at V and 3 bases at J, with 12 bases between. CDR3 nucleotides: TGTGCCTGGAGAAACGATAAACACTACGAGCAGTACTTC. It yields the protein CAWRNDKHYEQYF.

The gene calls are TRBV27 and TRBJ1-2, with a possible D match to TRBD1 (5 bases). Germline-derived CDR1 and CDR2 are MNHEY and SMNVEV (reference sequence). The CDR3 length is 11 residues. Trimming cost V 5 bases and J 11 bases, with 12 bases left between them. CDR3 in DNA: TGTGCCAGCAGTGGGCCGGGGGGGTACACCTTC. Protein sequence: CASSGPGGYTF.

The gene calls are TRBV25-1 and TRBJ1-1, with 9 bases lining up with TRBD1. The CDR3 consists of 16 residues. V shed 4 bases, J shed 4 bases, and the junction held 10 bases outside the gene matches. Per germline, CDR1 MGHDK and CDR2 SYGVNS. CDR3 amino acids: CASSGAKQGAGTEAFF. CDR3 DNA: TGTGCCAGCAGTGGGGCCAAACAGGGGGCGGGCACTGAAGCTTTCTTT. The full variable domain, rest sourced from reference TRBV25-1 and TRBJ1-1, is EADIYQTPRYLVIGTGKKITLECSQTMGHDKMYWYQQDPGMELHLIHYSYGVNSTEKGDLSSESTVSRIRTEHFPLTLESARPSHTSQYLCASSGAKQGAGTEAFFGQGTRLTVV.

The chain joins TRBV6-6 to TRBJ2-5; TRBD2 matches at 7 bases. Germline-derived CDR1 and CDR2 are MNHNY and SVGAGI (reference sequence). Germline trimming cut 6 bases from V and 5 bases from J; bases unmatched to any gene: 12. The CDR3 is made up of 15 amino acids. CDR3 sequence reads: CASRPFRAGRETQYF. The CDR3, as DNA: TGTGCCAGCAGACCCTTCAGAGCGGGGAGGGAGACCCAGTACTTC.

The rearrangement joins TRBV28 to TRBJ1-2; no reliable D call. The CDR3 loop spans 12 amino acids. In germline, CDR1 is MDHEN, CDR2 SYDVKM. Deletions cut 5 bases from V and 2 bases from J, with 6 bases between. CDR3 residues: CASSGENYGYTF. CDR3 sequence (DNA): TGTGCCAGCAGTGGCGAGAACTATGGCTACACCTTC.

The chain joins TRBV9 to TRBJ2-5; 7 bases agree with TRBD1. With 0 bases clipped from V and 7 bases from J, the junction kept 9 bases outside the gene matches. Germline loops: CDR1 SGDLS, CDR2 YYNGEE. There are 15 residues in the CDR3. Here the CDR3 DNA reads TGTGCCAGCAGCGTAGAGGGCCGACAGGGTCGGACCCAGTACTTC. Amino acids: CASSVEGRQGRTQYF.

Details on this clone: Other nucleotide sequences from this sample produce the same CDR3. This CDR3 is CARDYGYTF. In DNA form, the CDR3 reads TGCGCCAGGGACTATGGCTACACCTTC. V gene TRBV10-1 combines with J gene TRBJ1-2; D remains unclear. With 9 bases removed from V and 3 bases from J, the gap between germline ends came to 2 bases. CDR3 length: 9 amino acids. Germline V gives CDR1 WNHNN, CDR2 SYGVQD (reference sequence).

V usage is TRBV7-2 and J usage is TRBJ2-2, with 7 bases lining up with TRBD2. Germline V gene data show CDR1 as SGHTA and CDR2 as FQGNSA. Germline trimming cut 6 bases from V and 0 bases from J; bases unmatched to any gene: 1. The CDR3 has 14 amino acids. The CDR3 DNA reads TGTGCCAGCAGAGGACTAGCGAACACCGGGGAGCTGTTTTTT. It yields the protein CASRGLANTGELFF.

This chain joins TRBV11-3 and TRBJ2-3; D gene unclear. V shed 1 base and J shed 0 bases, with 5 bases lying between them. The V gene's germline CDR1 is SGHNT and CDR2 YENEEA. This CDR3 contains 14 residues. CDR3 in DNA: TGTGCCAGCAGCTTAGGACGGAGCACAGATACGCAGTATTTT. It encodes CASSLGRSTDTQYF. The variable domain in full, with the rest retrieved from reference TRBV11-3 and TRBJ2-3, is EAGVVQSPRYKIIEKKQPVAFWCNPISGHNTLYWYLQNLGQGPELLIRYENEEAVDDSQLPKDRFSAERLKGVDSTLKIQPAELGDSAVYLCASSLGRSTDTQYFGPGTRLTVL.

The chain is built from TRBV15 and TRBJ2-3, with D unclear. The CDR3 consists of 13 residues. Germline loops: CDR1 LNHNV, CDR2 YYDKDF (reference sequence). The V and J ends lost 0 bases and 9 bases respectively, with 10 bases between them. CDR3 sequence reads: CATSRDNGGTQYF. The CDR3 DNA sequence: TGTGCCACCAGCAGAGATAACGGTGGCACGCAGTATTTT. Supplemented by reference TRBV15 and TRBJ2-3, the full variable domain reads DAMVIQNPRYQVTQFGKPVTLSCSQTLNHNVMYWYQQKSSQAPKLLFHYYDKDFNNEADTPDNFQSRRPNTSFCFLDIRSPGLGDTAMYLCATSRDNGGTQYFGPGTRLTVL.

The chain joins TRBV27 to TRBJ2-7; 7 bases map to TRBD2. Per germline, CDR1 MNHEY and CDR2 SMNVEV (reference sequence). The junction had 11 bases not matched to a gene; V was cut back by 8 bases and J by 4 bases. There are 14 residues in the CDR3. CDR3 sequence: CASGTSDEVYEQYF. The CDR3 bases are TGTGCCAGCGGAACTAGCGACGAAGTATACGAGCAGTACTTC.

The chain joins TRBV5-1 to TRBJ1-1, with a weak D call TRBD1 (6 bases). This CDR3 spans 13 amino acids. Germline values: CDR1 SGHRS, CDR2 YFSETQ. The V end was cut by 4 bases, the J end by 1 base, with 8 bases between. CDR3 coding DNA: TGCGCCAGCAGCATACAGGGGAACACTGAAGCTTTCTTT. The encoded protein is CASSIQGNTEAFF. Combining the CDR3 with reference TRBV5-1 and TRBJ1-1 gives the whole variable domain KAGVTQTPRYLIKTRGQQVTLSCSPISGHRSVSWYQQTPGQGLQFLFEYFSETQRNKGNFPGRFSGRQFSNSRSEMNVSTLELGDSALYLCASSIQGNTEAFFGQGTRLTVV.

The V gene is TRBV6-6, the J gene TRBJ1-2; no clear D gene. The CDR3 is 14 residues long. V dropped 4 bases and J dropped 4 bases, with 13 bases sitting between them. CDR1 and CDR2 (germline): MNHNY, SVGAGI (reference sequence). CDR3 in amino acids: CASSSIGRRYGYTF. In nucleotides, the CDR3 is TGTGCCAGCAGTTCAATAGGGCGCCGCTATGGCTACACCTTC.

The rearrangement uses TRBV6-6 and TRBJ2-7; 9 nucleotides agree with TRBD2. V lost 0 bases, J lost 0 bases, and 3 bases stayed unmatched. CDR1 MNHNY and CDR2 SVGAGI come from the germline V gene (reference sequence). The CDR3 totals 16 residues. The CDR3 bases are TGTGCCAGCAGTTACTCTCCTAGCGGGACCTCCTACGAGCAGTACTTC. The encoded protein is CASSYSPSGTSYEQYF.

The chain combines TRBV19 with TRBJ1-2, with 7 bases identical to TRBD1. The junction had 11 bases not matched to a gene; V was cut back by 5 bases and J by 5 bases. Germline-derived CDR1 and CDR2 are LNHDA and SQIVND (reference sequence). This CDR3 has 15 amino acids. This CDR3 reads CASSRGRTGGYGYTF. The CDR3 DNA reads as TGTGCCAGTAGTCGGGGCCGGACAGGCGGATATGGCTACACCTTC. Based on the CDR3 plus reference TRBV19 and TRBJ1-2, the full variable domain is DGGITQSPKYLFRKEGQNVTLSCEQNLNHDAMYWYRQDPGQGLRLIYYSQIVNDFQKGDIAEGYSVSREKKESFPLTVTSAQKNPTAFYLCASSRGRTGGYGYTFGSGTRLTVV.

The chain employs TRBV9 and TRBJ2-5, with a weak D call TRBD2 (6 bases). Trimming pared 0 bases from V and 1 base from J, leaving 16 bases between. This CDR3 contains 17 residues. CDR1 SGDLS and CDR2 YYNGEE come from the germline V gene. The CDR3 nucleotides read TGTGCCAGCAGCGTAGAAGGTTGGGGAGGACTCCAAGAGACCCAGTACTTC. Amino acids: CASSVEGWGGLQETQYF.

The chain employs TRBV25-1 and TRBJ2-3, with 11 bases that match TRBD2. Trimming at V came to 1 base and at J to 0 bases, leaving 3 bases not matched to a gene. The CDR3 runs to 17 residues. Germline V gene lookup returns CDR1 MGHDK and CDR2 SYGVNS. CDR3 bases: TGTGCCAGCAGTGAATCAAGGACTAGCGGGAGCACAGATACGCAGTATTTT. As protein: CASSESRTSGSTDTQYF.

The chain uses TRBV10-3 and TRBJ1-2; possibly TRBD1 for D (5 bases). The V and J ends lost 2 bases and 7 bases respectively, with 23 bases between them. Germline lookup yields CDR1 ENHRY and CDR2 SYGVKD. The CDR3 is made up of 17 amino acids. For the CDR3, the DNA is TGTGCCATCAGTGAGGGAGGGGTTGGGGCGCTGAGCAGTGGCTACACCTTC. Translation: CAISEGGVGALSSGYTF.

The table lists this clone with a count of one. This sequence joins TRBV19 and TRBJ1-1; no firm D call. From germline, CDR1 is LNHDA and CDR2 SQIVND (reference sequence). The CDR3 extends over 11 amino acids. Trimming left V 9 bases short and J 7 bases short, with 12 bases between. In DNA, the CDR3 is TGTGCCAGCCGAGACCAACTTGAAGCTTTCTTT. This gives the protein CASRDQLEAFF.

The CDR3 DNA reads TGTGCCTGGAGTTTTAGCGGGAGGAGAGGTGAGCAGTTCTTC. Protein sequence: CAWSFSGRRGEQFF. The rearrangement links TRBV30 to TRBJ2-1, with 10 bases that match TRBD2. The CDR3 length is 14 residues. Unmatched junction bases numbered 7, after V lost 2 bases and J lost 9 bases. Germline CDR1 and CDR2: GTSNPN and SVGIG (reference sequence).

J is TRBJ1-2 and V is TRBV6-5, with unresolved D. Germline V gene data show CDR1 as MNHEY and CDR2 as SVGAGI. The CDR3 runs 12 residues. The germline V and J ends were trimmed by 5 bases and 5 bases, with 9 bases remaining between them. CDR3 sequence reads: CASSRAGYGYTF. DNA for the CDR3: TGTGCCAGCAGTCGGGCGGGTTATGGCTACACCTTC.

The gene calls are TRBV6-5 and TRBJ1-1; possible D gene TRBD1, 5 bases. Germline V gives CDR1 MNHEY, CDR2 SVGAGI. Trimming shortened V by 10 bases and J by 7 bases, and 25 bases separated the two germline ends. This CDR3 region has 15 residues. DNA for the CDR3: TGTGCCACCCGAGACGTGGGGGATTGGGAGTTTGAAGCTTTCTTT. This translates into CATRDVGDWEFEAFF.

The DNA for the CDR3 is TGCGCCAGCAGCTTGATCTCGGGGGGGCAAGAGACCCAGTACTTC. Protein: CASSLISGGQETQYF. The J gene is TRBJ2-5, the V gene TRBV5-1; 8 nucleotides agree with TRBD2. With V trimmed by 1 base and J by 2 bases, 4 bases remained unmatched. Germline loops: CDR1 SGHRS, CDR2 YFSETQ. The CDR3 loop spans 15 amino acids.

Here the CDR3 reads CASSGQGHNSPLHF. The DNA for the CDR3 is TGTGCCAGTAGCGGACAGGGACATAATTCACCCCTCCACTTT. The chain employs TRBV19 and TRBJ1-6, with 8 bases identical to TRBD1. Trimming removed 6 bases from V and 5 bases from J; junction bases left unmatched: 3. The germline CDR1 and CDR2 sequences are LNHDA and SQIVND (reference sequence). This CDR3 comprises 14 residues.

V gene TRBV18 combines with J gene TRBJ1-3; D unclear. CDR3 size: 18 residues. Germline loops: CDR1 KGHSH, CDR2 LQKENI. V lost 3 bases, J lost 0 bases, and 18 bases lay in between. In nucleotides, the CDR3 is TGTGCCAGCTCACCCACCACGACCGACGCACGCTCTGGAAACACCATATATTTT. It is translated as CASSPTTTDARSGNTIYF.

The chain couples TRBV15 to TRBJ1-1, with D perhaps matching TRBD1 (5 bases). The germline gives CDR1 LNHNV, CDR2 YYDKDF (reference sequence). V dropped 1 base and J dropped 2 bases, with 14 bases sitting between them. The CDR3 consists of 16 residues. DNA of the CDR3: TGTGCCACCAGCAGAGGGATAGGACAAGATAACACTGAAGCTTTCTTT. Translated: CATSRGIGQDNTEAFF.